Below are 9 T cell receptor beta chains sequenced from a single sample in a study of Tregs in tolerant kidney transplant recipients. Only in-frame clones appear in the TCRdb table, and some are missing; sequencing was by immunoSEQ multiplex PCR. Counted here are about 66,000 clones, roughly 90% occurring once; the ten biggest clones make up over 9.5%. This specimen was CD8+ T cells from blood, taken before the transplant. The receptors derive from a human donor who received a combined kidney and bone marrow transplant.

The chain carries TRBV27 and TRBJ2-7; D call uncertain. The germline V gene encodes CDR1 MNHEY and CDR2 SMNVEV (reference sequence). V was pared by 7 bases and J by 4 bases, with 14 bases between. The CDR3 totals 13 residues. The CDR3 sequence: CASKTTRGYEQYF. The CDR3, as DNA: TGTGCCAGCAAAACTACTCGCGGTTACGAGCAGTACTTC.

The chain is built from TRBV19 and TRBJ2-7; 7 bases fit TRBD1. This CDR3 region has 15 residues. Germline CDR1 is LNHDA and CDR2 is SQIVND (reference sequence). Trimming removed 6 bases from V and 7 bases from J; junction bases left unmatched: 15. The CDR3 loop is CASSLRDSRAAEQYF. In nucleotides, the CDR3 is TGTGCCAGTAGCCTCCGGGACAGTCGGGCGGCAGAGCAGTACTTC.

The V call is TRBV29-1, the J call TRBJ1-2; 7 bases agree with TRBD1. Trimming took 6 bases from V and 6 from J; bases not matched to a gene: 4. This CDR3 is 11 amino acids long. Germline V gene data show CDR1 as SQVTM and CDR2 as ANQGSEA. The CDR3 DNA reads as TGCAGCGTCAAGGGGGCGAATGGCTACACCTTC. It yields the protein CSVKGANGYTF.

The chain joins TRBV11-3 to TRBJ2-1; no clear D gene. The CDR3 totals 15 residues. Germline V gene sequence: CDR1 SGHNT, CDR2 YENEEA. V was clipped by 7 bases and J by 0 bases, with 13 bases between them. Here the CDR3 reads CASNHYGNSYNEQFF. CDR3 DNA sequence: TGTGCCAGCAATCACTACGGTAACTCCTACAATGAGCAGTTCTTC.

V and J are TRBV7-3 and TRBJ2-4; 12 bases are a match to TRBD1. CDR1 is SGHTA and CDR2 is FQGTGA in the germline V gene. The CDR3 runs to 16 residues. The ends lost 2 bases at V and 7 bases at J; junction bases unmatched: 6. CDR3 nucleotides: TGTGCCAGCAGCTTACGGGACAGGGGGCTTGTGAACATTCAGTACTTC. Protein sequence: CASSLRDRGLVNIQYF. Together with reference TRBV7-3 and TRBJ2-4, the CDR3 gives the full variable domain: GAGVSQTPSNKVTEKGKYVELRCDPISGHTALYWYRQSLGQGPEFLIYFQGTGAADDSGLPNDRFFAVRPEGSVSTLKIQRTERGDSAVYLCASSLRDRGLVNIQYFGAGTRLSVL.

This chain connects TRBV5-8 to TRBJ1-4, with a possible D match to TRBD1 (5 bases). V was pared by 0 bases and J by 0 bases, with 9 bases between. This CDR3 is built from 16 residues. Germline V lookup: CDR1 SGHTS, CDR2 YDEGEE. In DNA form, the CDR3 reads TGTGCCAGCAGCTTGGGGACAACGGCAACTAATGAAAAACTGTTTTTT. Encoded protein: CASSLGTTATNEKLFF.

The rearrangement links TRBV18 to TRBJ2-3, with 8 bases identical to TRBD1. V trimming: 5 bases; J trimming: 0 bases; junction bases outside the gene matches: 4. Germline V gives CDR1 KGHSH, CDR2 LQKENI. The CDR3 loop spans 15 amino acids. CDR3 in amino acids: CASSITGGSTDTQYF. The CDR3 DNA is TGTGCCAGCTCAATAACAGGGGGGAGCACAGATACGCAGTATTTT.

The chain employs TRBV25-1 and TRBJ1-2, with 11 bases lining up with TRBD1. The CDR3 is 17 amino acids. With V trimmed by 2 bases and J by 4 bases, 9 bases remained unmatched. Germline V gene data show CDR1 as MGHDK and CDR2 as SYGVNS. The CDR3 sequence: CASSEKWGQGGVYGYTF. In DNA form, the CDR3 reads TGTGCCAGCAGTGAAAAGTGGGGACAGGGGGGGGTCTATGGCTACACCTTC.

The chain joins TRBV2 to TRBJ2-2; 9 positions agree with TRBD1. The germline CDR1 and CDR2 sequences are SNHLY and FYNNEI. This CDR3 comprises 13 residues. After removal of 9 bases from V and 7 bases from J, the junction contained 6 bases not matched to a gene. The CDR3 DNA reads TGTGCCAGGGGACAGGGAGAAGGCGGGGAGCTGTTTTTT. Its translation is CARGQGEGGELFF. Using reference TRBV2 and TRBJ2-2 for the parts outside the CDR3, the full variable domain is EPEVTQTPSHQVTQMGQEVILRCVPISNHLYFYWYRQILGQKVEFLVSFYNNEISEKSEIFDDQFSVERPDGSNFTLKIRSTKLEDSAMYFCARGQGEGGELFFGEGSRLTVL.